The entry below describes one TCR beta chain. Its antigen is unknown. One junction end does not reproduce the germline sequence, and a read error may be involved. The sample's time point label, decoded: five sample-tagged time points from pre-transplant (day -1) to day 368 post-transplant, pooled. Thawed PBMC were stimulated for over 10 hours with a CMV IE-1 overlapping peptide library without transport inhibitors. Thawed cells were rested overnight and then stimulated in R10 medium with CD28/CD49d costimulation. The IE-1 peptide library was composed of 15-amino-acid peptides with overlaps of 11 amino acids. Samples from each time point were barcoded using BD Single-Cell Multiplexing Kit Sample Tags, then pooled and stained with sorting antibodies plus oligo-conjugated anti-CD45RA. A BD FACSAria III was used to sort CMV-responsive CD8+CD137+ and CD4+CD154+ T cells at 4-way purity. Blood samples were drawn into EDTA vacutainers and processed by Ficoll gradient within 1-24 hours.

The sample originates from a study of immune aging and cytomegalovirus after organ transplant (dated by TCRdb to 2020 to 2023). Concerning the study at large: All transplant recipients received three-drug immunosuppression with prednisone, tacrolimus, and mycophenolate. Beyond this particular receptor, the publication reports: CD57 was not measured in the sequencing data, so a conservative gene-based aging definition was used instead. Following viremia, aged-phenotype cells rose post-transplant in clones of any size, with the rise occurring earlier in large clones (days 200-264) than in small clones. A larger share of large clones was made up of TEMRA cells, and in the seven largest clones (about 2,000 cells) aged and TEMRA cells were gained while TCM cells were lost.

The library relied on single-cell sequencing. The data were produced on an Illumina NovaSeq 6000. The BD Rhapsody Targeted mRNA and AbSeq Reagent Kit, in a microwell format, was used for cell capture and library preparation. Libraries were prepared to cover TCR, sample tags, AbSeq, and targeted mRNA from the Human T-Cell Expression Panel plus custom TOX and TOX2 primers. Sequencing of the libraries was performed on an Illumina NovaSeq. Turning to the authors' computational methods: The analysis covered around 10,000 cells in total, of which 7,000 to 8,500 were CD8 T cells and approximately 4,500 were CD8 T cells with an identifiable TCR CDR3. On the Seven Bridges Genomics platform, raw data were run through the BD Rhapsody Targeted Analysis Pipeline with V(D)J processing. Quality control, Sample Tag demultiplexing with Lex-BDSMK, clone identification with VDJ Explorer, and Seurat clustering were performed in SeqGeq 1.6.0. Clones comprising <1% of CD8 T cells were considered non-expanded; clones comprising >2.5% of the sample were considered clonal expansions. TCRdb took the public reads, trimmed them with fastp at Q25, ran MiXCR for clone calling and kept in-frame beta chains. Rows merge per CDR3 protein into single entries with the most common DNA and genes. TCRdb's processing, not the study's, gives the V and J calls here. This sample comprises tens of thousands of distinct CDR3 sequences, roughly a third of them detected only once. 25% of the sample is taken by the ten largest.

Specimen: CMV peptide-activated CD4+ and CD8+ T cells sorted from blood, collected at five time points, pooled. The cell subset or site label, read with the paper, signifies: sorted CD8+CD137+ and CD4+CD154+ T cells after around 12 h CMV IE-1 peptide stimulation. The sequence derives from a female donor who had a heart transplant and CMV viremia.

The DNA is TGCGCCAGCAGCCCGGGGACAGCCGCCGGTGTGATCGGGGAGCCGCTTTTT. Its product reads: CASSPGTAAGVIGEPLF. This chain is built from TRBV5-4 and TRBJ2-2, with 7 middle bases fitting TRBD1. Looking up the germline V gene (reference sequence) yields CDR1 SGHNT and CDR2 YYREEE. From the cysteine up to the phenylalanine, the CDR3 has a length of 17 residues. Kept here is only the CDR3 DNA, which spans 51 bases and is read in frame from base 1. This CDR3, with the reference TRBV5-4 and TRBJ2-2 proteins standing in past its ends, gives the full variable domain ETGVTQSPTHLIKTRGQQVTLRCSSQSGHNTVSWYQQALGQGPQFIFQYYREEENGRGNFPPRFSGLQFPNYSSELNVNALELDDSALYLCASSPGTAAGVIGEPLFGEGSRLTVL.